This TCR beta chain was profiled in a study of shared clonotypes between healthy human individuals. Study at large: Each donor had three CD4 naive, three CD4 memory, two CD8 naive and one CD8 memory plate.

Concerning this clone: What it recognizes is unknown.

This CDR3 has 15 residues. Germline-derived CDR1 and CDR2 are SGHAT and FQNNGV. The V and J ends lost 1 base and 1 base respectively, with 10 bases between them. Assay used: immunoSEQ multiplex PCR; TCRdb lists only in-frame clones, some missing. The sample includes approximately 2.4 million clones, roughly 95% of them seen just once. Study results and limitations: Investigators collected only blood, and repertoires in tissues likely differ. An expected dependence of interdonor clonotype sharing on sequencing depth was noted.

Both subsets, CD45RA+ naive and CD45RA-negative memory, were split from the CD4+ cells. Sequences were obtained from naive CD4+ T cells sorted from blood. Subset denoted: CD45RA+ positively selected. This chain uses TRBV11-2 with TRBJ2-5; D is undetermined. This TCR came from a man between 18 and 29 years old in good health. DNA for the CDR3: TGTGCCAGCAGCTTAGGGGTCAATAGCCAAGAGACCCAGTACTTC. As protein: CASSLGVNSQETQYF. Complete variable domain (other parts from reference TRBV11-2 and TRBJ2-5): EAGVAQSPRYKIIEKRQSVAFWCNPISGHATLYWYQQILGQGPKLLIQFQNNGVVDDSQLPKDRFSAERLKGVDSTLKIQPAKLEDSAVYLCASSLGVNSQETQYFGPGTRLLVL.